The present T cell receptor beta chain was sequenced within a study of regulatory T cells in long-lasting Graves disease. This clonotype has at least ten counts. Antigen: not known. Construction of TCR beta libraries relied on iRepertoire HTBI primers and on Arm-PCR targeting CDR3 regions. TCRdb fed the multiplex PCR reads into MiXCR, producing one record per CDR3 protein. The table has a few hundred thousand distinct CDR3 sequences, about 13% seen once; the top ten hold roughly 10%. Time point meaning: newly diagnosed GD, antithyroid drugs for less than 3 months. Scientists built the TCR library using RNA that was extracted from PBMCs. Trimming left V 0 bases short and J 7 bases short, with 15 bases between. The length of the CDR3 is 16 residues. The germline CDR1 and CDR2 sequences are SNHLY and FYNNEI. Overall study findings and caveats: Segments TRBV28, TRBJ1-2 and TRBJ2-5 showed preferential usage in persistent disease.

The same data also contributed to another study, on T cells in Graves' hyperthyroidism and ophthalmopathy.

V usage is TRBV2 and J usage is TRBJ1-4, with TRBD1 as a possible D gene (6 bases). The sequence was collected from a man aged 30 to 39 with Graves disease. Material: peripheral blood mononuclear cells (PBMCs), obtained at new diagnosis, from a patient treated with antithyroid drugs. For the CDR3, the DNA is TGTGCCAGCAGTGAAGCGGTGTTGACGGGGGCTGAAAAACTGTTTTTT. It translates to CASSEAVLTGAEKLFF.